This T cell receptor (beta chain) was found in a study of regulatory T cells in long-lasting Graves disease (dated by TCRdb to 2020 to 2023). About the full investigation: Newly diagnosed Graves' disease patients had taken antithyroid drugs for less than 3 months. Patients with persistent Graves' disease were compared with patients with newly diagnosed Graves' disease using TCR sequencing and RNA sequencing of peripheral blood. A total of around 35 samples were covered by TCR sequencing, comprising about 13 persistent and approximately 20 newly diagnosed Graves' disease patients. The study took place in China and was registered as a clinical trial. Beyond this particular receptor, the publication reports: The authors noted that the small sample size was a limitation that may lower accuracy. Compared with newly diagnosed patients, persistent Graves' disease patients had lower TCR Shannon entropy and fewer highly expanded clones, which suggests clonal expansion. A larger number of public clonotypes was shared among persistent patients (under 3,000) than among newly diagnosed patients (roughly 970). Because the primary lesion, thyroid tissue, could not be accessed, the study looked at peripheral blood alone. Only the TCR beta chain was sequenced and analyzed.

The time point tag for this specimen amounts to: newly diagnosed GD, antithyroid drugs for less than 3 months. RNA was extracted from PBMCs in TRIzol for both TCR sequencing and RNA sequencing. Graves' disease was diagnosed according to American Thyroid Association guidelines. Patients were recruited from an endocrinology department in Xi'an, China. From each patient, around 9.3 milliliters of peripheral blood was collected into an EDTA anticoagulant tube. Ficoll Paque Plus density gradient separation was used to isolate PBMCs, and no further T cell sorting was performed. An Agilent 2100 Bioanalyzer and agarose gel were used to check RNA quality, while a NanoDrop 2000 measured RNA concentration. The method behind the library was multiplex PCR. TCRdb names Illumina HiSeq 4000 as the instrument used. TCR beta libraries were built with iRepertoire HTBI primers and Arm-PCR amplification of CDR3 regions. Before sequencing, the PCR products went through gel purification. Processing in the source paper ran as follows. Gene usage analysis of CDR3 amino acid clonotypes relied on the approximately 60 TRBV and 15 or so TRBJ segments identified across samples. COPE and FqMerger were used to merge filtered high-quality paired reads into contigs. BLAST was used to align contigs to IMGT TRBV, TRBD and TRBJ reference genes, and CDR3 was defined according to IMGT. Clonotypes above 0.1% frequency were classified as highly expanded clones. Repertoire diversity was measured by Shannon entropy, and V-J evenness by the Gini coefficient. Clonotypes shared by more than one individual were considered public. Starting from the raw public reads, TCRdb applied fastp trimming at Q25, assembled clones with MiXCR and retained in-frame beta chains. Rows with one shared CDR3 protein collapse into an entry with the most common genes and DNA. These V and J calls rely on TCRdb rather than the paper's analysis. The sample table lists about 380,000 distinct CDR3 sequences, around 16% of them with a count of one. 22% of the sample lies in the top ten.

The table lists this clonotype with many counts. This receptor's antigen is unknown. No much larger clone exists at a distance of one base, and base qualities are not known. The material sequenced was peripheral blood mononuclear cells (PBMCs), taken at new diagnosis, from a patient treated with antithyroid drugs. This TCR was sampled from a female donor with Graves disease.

The CDR3 reads as follows: CSASTTKLGGLSTDTQYF. The nucleotide sequence is TGCAGTGCTTCTACGACAAAACTAGGGGGTCTTAGCACAGATACGCAGTATTTT. Recombination linked TRBV20-1 to TRBJ2-3; a tentative D call is TRBD1 (6 bases match). The germline V gene (reference sequence) gives CDR1 as DFQATT and CDR2 as SNEGSKA. The CDR3 starts with the cysteine, ends with the phenylalanine, and has 18 residues. Of all the DNA, just the CDR3 is kept, 54 bases in frame from base 1. V is cut by 5 bases and J by 0 bases, and the space between the germline ends is 24 bases.